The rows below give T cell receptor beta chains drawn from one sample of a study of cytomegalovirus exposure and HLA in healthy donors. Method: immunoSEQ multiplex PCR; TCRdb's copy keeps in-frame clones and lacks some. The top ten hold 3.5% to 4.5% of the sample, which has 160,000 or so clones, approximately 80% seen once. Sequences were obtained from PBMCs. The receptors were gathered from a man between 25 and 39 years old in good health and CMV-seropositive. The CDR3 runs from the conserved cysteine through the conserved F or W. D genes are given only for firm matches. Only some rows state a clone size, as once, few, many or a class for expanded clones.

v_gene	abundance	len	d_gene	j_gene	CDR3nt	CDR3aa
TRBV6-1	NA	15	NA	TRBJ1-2	TGTGCCAGCAGTGCTGGACCGGGGGAAACCTATGGCTACACCTTC	CASSAGPGETYGYTF
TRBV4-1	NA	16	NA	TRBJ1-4	TGCGCCAGCAGCCGAGATCCAGGGGAGTCTTGGGAAAAACTGTTTTTT	CASSRDPGESWEKLFF
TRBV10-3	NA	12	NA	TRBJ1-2	TGTGCCATCAGTGAGGGCAGCTATGGCTACACCTTC	CAISEGSYGYTF
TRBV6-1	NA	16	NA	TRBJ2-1	TGTGCCAGCAGTGAAGCAGGGGCAGGGAAGGGTTATGAGCAGTTCTTC	CASSEAGAGKGYEQFF
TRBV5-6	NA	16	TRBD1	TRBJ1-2	TGTGCCAGCAGCTTGGAGACAGGGGCGGAATCCTATGGCTACACCTTC	CASSLETGAESYGYTF
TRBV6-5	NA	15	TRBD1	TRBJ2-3	TGTGCCAGCAGACCCGGGACAGGGGTGTCAGATACGCAGTATTTT	CASRPGTGVSDTQYF
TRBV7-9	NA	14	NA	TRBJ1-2	TGTGCCAGCAGCTTAGAGGGCAGGGTACGAGGCTACACCTTC	CASSLEGRVRGYTF
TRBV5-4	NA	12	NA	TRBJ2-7	TGTGCCAGCAGCCGGCAGACTTACGAGCAGTACTTC	CASSRQTYEQYF
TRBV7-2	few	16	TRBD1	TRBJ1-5	TGTGCCAGCAGCTTAGCGGGACAGGGGTTTGGTCAGCCCCAGCATTTT	CASSLAGQGFGQPQHF
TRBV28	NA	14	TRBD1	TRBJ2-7	TGTGCCAGCAGTCAAGGACAGGGGACGGTAGAGCAGTACTTC	CASSQGQGTVEQYF
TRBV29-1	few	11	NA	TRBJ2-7	TGCAGCGTTGTGGGGGCGCACGAGCAGTACTTC	CSVVGAHEQYF
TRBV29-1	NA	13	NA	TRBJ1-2	TGCAGCGTTGAAGCAGTCTCGGGCTATGGCTACACCTTC	CSVEAVSGYGYTF
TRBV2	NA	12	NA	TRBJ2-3	TGTGCCAGCAGCCCGGGGGACTATACGCAGTATTTT	CASSPGDYTQYF
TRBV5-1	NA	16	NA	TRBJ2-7	TGCGCCAGCAGCTTGGTGGGACAAGGGGGCTCCTACGAGCAGTACTTC	CASSLVGQGGSYEQYF
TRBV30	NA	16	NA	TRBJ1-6	TGTGCCTGGAGTAGGCAGGGAAGGTTCCATAATTCACCCCTCCACTTT	CAWSRQGRFHNSPLHF
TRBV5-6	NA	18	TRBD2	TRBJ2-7	TGTGCCAGCAGCTCGAAGGGACTAGCGGGGGGGTTTTCCTACGAGCAGTACTTC	CASSSKGLAGGFSYEQYF
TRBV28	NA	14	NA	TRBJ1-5	TGTGCCAGCAGTTTTTTACAGGGCAATCAGCCCCAGCATTTT	CASSFLQGNQPQHF
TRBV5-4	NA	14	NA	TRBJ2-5	TGTGCCAGCAGCTTTCGCCAGGGGCAGGAGACCCAGTACTTC	CASSFRQGQETQYF
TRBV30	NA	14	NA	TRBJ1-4	TGTGCCTGGAGTGTAAGGGGGAATAGTGAAAAACTGTTTTTT	CAWSVRGNSEKLFF
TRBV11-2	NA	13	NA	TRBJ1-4	TGTGCCAGCGCCGGGGTGCTTAATGAAAAACTGTTTTTT	CASAGVLNEKLFF
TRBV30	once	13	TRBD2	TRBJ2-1	TGTGCCTGGAGTCTGGGACTAGCGGATGAGCAGTTCTTC	CAWSLGLADEQFF
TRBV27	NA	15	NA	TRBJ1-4	TGTGCCAGCAGCCCCACTCCAGGTCTCAATAAAAAACTGTTTTTT	CASSPTPGLNKKLFF
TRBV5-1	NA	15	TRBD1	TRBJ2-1	TGCGCCAGCAGCTACGGACAGGGCGTTTTCAATGAGCAGTTCTTC	CASSYGQGVFNEQFF
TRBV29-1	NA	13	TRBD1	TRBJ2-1	TGCAGCGTTGTCGACAGGGGATACAATGAGCAGTTCTTC	CSVVDRGYNEQFF
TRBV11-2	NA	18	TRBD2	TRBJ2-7	TGTGCCAGCAGCCGAGAGAAGAGGGTAGCGGGGGACCCATACGAGCAGTACTTC	CASSREKRVAGDPYEQYF
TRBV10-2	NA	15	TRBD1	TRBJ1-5	TGCGCCACCTGGGAACAGGGGGCGCGGGGTCAGCCCCAGCATTTT	CATWEQGARGQPQHF
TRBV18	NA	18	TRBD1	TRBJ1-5	TGTGCCAGCTCGCCGGGACAGGGGGCTATTTTTGGCAATCAGCCCCAGCATTTT	CASSPGQGAIFGNQPQHF
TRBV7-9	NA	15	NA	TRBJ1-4	TGTGCCAGCAGCTCCCGACAGGACCTTAATGAAAAACTGTTTTTT	CASSSRQDLNEKLFF
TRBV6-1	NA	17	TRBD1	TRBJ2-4	TGTGCCAGCAGTGGTCTAACAGGGGTCGGGACCAAAAACATTCAGTACTTC	CASSGLTGVGTKNIQYF
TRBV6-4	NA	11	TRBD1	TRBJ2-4	TGTGCCAGCGGGGACAGAAACATTCAGTACTTC	CASGDRNIQYF
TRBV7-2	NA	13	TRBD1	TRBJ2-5	TGTGCCAGCAGCGTAAACAGGGGCGAGACCCAGTACTTC	CASSVNRGETQYF
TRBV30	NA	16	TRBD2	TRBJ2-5	TGTGCCTGGAGTGTGGCCGGACTAGCGATTCAAGAGACCCAGTACTTC	CAWSVAGLAIQETQYF
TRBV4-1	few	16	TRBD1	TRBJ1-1	TGCGCCAGCAGCCAAGTTACCGGGACAGCGAACACTGAAGCTTTCTTT	CASSQVTGTANTEAFF
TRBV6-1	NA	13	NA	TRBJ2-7	TGTGCCAGCACCATAGCCCCAGTATACGAGCAGTACTTC	CASTIAPVYEQYF
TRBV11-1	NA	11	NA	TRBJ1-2	TGTGCCAGCATCCGGGAAGATGGCTACACCTTC	CASIREDGYTF
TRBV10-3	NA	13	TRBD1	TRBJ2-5	TGTGCCATCAGTACAGGGGGAGCAGAGACCCAGTACTTC	CAISTGGAETQYF